One sample yielded the 21 T cell receptor beta chains listed below, sequenced in a study of shared clonotypes between healthy human individuals. Repertoires were generated with immunoSEQ multiplex PCR, while TCRdb's copy carries only in-frame clones and drops some. The sample contains about 87,000 clones, less than 50% of which appear only once. Sequenced input: PBMCs. The receptors come from a middle-aged woman in good health. Some clones in this sample may be carry-over from other donors' samples.

The chain combines TRBV4-2 with TRBJ1-5; D perhaps matches TRBD1 (6 bases). V was cut by 5 bases and J by 5 bases, with 13 bases left in between. Per germline, CDR1 LGHNA and CDR2 YNFKEQ. The CDR3 length is 14 residues. The CDR3 here is CASSLNGQHQPQHF. CDR3 nucleotide sequence: TGTGCCAGCAGCTTAAATGGACAGCATCAGCCCCAGCATTTT.

The sample holds a few counts of this clone. The chain links TRBV29-1 to TRBJ1-2; D possibly corresponds to TRBD1 (6 bases). Trimming took off 6 bases at V and 4 bases at J, with 12 bases between the two ends. This CDR3 region has 12 residues. Per germline, CDR1 SQVTM and CDR2 ANQGSEA. CDR3 nucleotide sequence: TGCAGCGTCACCCAGGGGACCTATGGCTACACCTTC. It yields the protein CSVTQGTYGYTF.

This clone was seen a handful of times. The V and J genes are TRBV2 and TRBJ2-3, with D possibly being TRBD2 (5 bases). The CDR3 length is 13 residues. Trimming took off 7 bases at V and 4 bases at J, with 12 bases between the two ends. Germline values: CDR1 SNHLY, CDR2 FYNNEI. The CDR3 reads CASKSSNADTQYF. The CDR3 DNA is TGTGCCAGCAAGTCTAGCAACGCAGATACGCAGTATTTT.

Worth noting for this clone: Additional DNA sequences in this sample encode the identical CDR3. This rearrangement joins TRBV7-6 to TRBJ1-3; no definite D call. The V and J ends lost 0 bases and 3 bases respectively, with 12 bases between them. Germline assignment: CDR1 SGHVS and CDR2 FNYEAQ. The CDR3 totals 16 residues. The CDR3 reads CASSLASSTVGNTIYF. CDR3 coding DNA: TGTGCCAGCAGCTTAGCGTCGTCGACGGTTGGAAACACCATATATTTT.

The sample holds a few counts of this clone. The chain links TRBV4-1 to TRBJ2-5; a weak D match, TRBD1 (6 bases). Trimming pared 4 bases from V and 4 bases from J, leaving 7 bases between. CDR3 size: 12 residues. From germline, CDR1 is MGHRA and CDR2 YSYEKL. For the CDR3, the DNA is TGCGCCAGCAGCCGAGGGGGAGAGACCCAGTACTTC. This codes for CASSRGGETQYF.

The chain's CDR3 is CAINRGERYGYTF. Here the CDR3 DNA reads TGTGCCATCAACCGGGGCGAGCGCTATGGCTACACCTTC. The rearrangement links TRBV10-3 to TRBJ1-2, with a weak D call TRBD1 (5 bases). V lost 7 bases, J lost 4 bases, and 13 bases lay in between. Germline V lookup: CDR1 ENHRY, CDR2 SYGVKD. The CDR3 length is 13 residues.

Of note for this clone: This probably arose from a read error, given a far larger clone one base away. This rearrangement joins TRBV4-1 to TRBJ1-5; TRBD1 aligns across 7 bases. Germline CDR1 is MGHRA and CDR2 is YSYEKL. There are 15 residues in the CDR3. CDR3 coding DNA: TGCGCCAGCAGCCAAGAAATCCAGGGGGGTCAGTCCCAGCATTTT. It is translated as CASSQEIQGGQSQHF.

This chain connects TRBV29-1 to TRBJ1-1; 8 nucleotides match TRBD1. V dropped 5 bases and J dropped 8; count of bases not matched to a gene: 10. The CDR3 length is 13 residues. The germline CDR1 and CDR2 sequences are SQVTM and ANQGSEA. CDR3 nucleotides: TGCAGCGTTAGACAGGGGCCGGAAAACGAAGCTTTCTTT. Amino acids: CSVRQGPENEAFF.

As for this clone: A read error is likely here: a far larger clone is one base away. The gene calls are TRBV29-1 and TRBJ2-1, with D uncertain. This CDR3 has 11 residues. Germline CDR1 and CDR2: SQVTM and ANQGSEA. Trimming stripped 6 bases from V and 7 bases from J, with 10 bases between. As DNA, the CDR3 is TGCAGCGTCTCTCCTGGGAATGAGCAGTTCTTC. Amino acid sequence: CSVSPGNEQFF.

The V gene is TRBV29-1, the J gene TRBJ2-1, with D perhaps matching TRBD2 (6 bases). The V end was cut by 0 bases, the J end by 1 base, with 13 bases between. This CDR3 has 16 residues. Germline CDR1 and CDR2: SQVTM and ANQGSEA. In DNA form, the CDR3 reads TGCAGCGTTGAAGAAGGGAGAGGGAGGTCCTACAATGAGCAGTTCTTC. It yields the protein CSVEEGRGRSYNEQFF.

This clone was detected once. A single base is all that separates this from a far larger clone, so a read error is likely. Other DNA sequences from this sample encode an identical CDR3 as well. The gene calls are TRBV29-1 and TRBJ2-5; TRBD1 aligns across 8 bases. The germline gives CDR1 SQVTM, CDR2 ANQGSEA. With 7 bases clipped from V and 5 bases from J, the junction kept 15 bases outside the gene matches. This CDR3 has 15 residues. The CDR3 DNA sequence: TGCAGCGCCGTACCCGGGCAGGGGGCAAGGGAGACCCAGTACTTC. It yields the protein CSAVPGQGARETQYF.

As for this clone: This clone may be a read error of a much larger clone one base away. This sample includes further DNA sequences coding for the same CDR3. V and J are TRBV28 and TRBJ1-1, with D maybe TRBD1 (5 bases). The CDR3 totals 14 residues. The V and J ends lost 9 bases and 3 bases respectively, with 17 bases between them. Germline V gives CDR1 MDHEN, CDR2 SYDVKM. In nucleotides, the CDR3 is TGTGCCAGTAATGGGGGGTATTGGTACACTGAAGCTTTCTTT. Residues: CASNGGYWYTEAFF. Filled out from reference TRBV28 and TRBJ1-1, the complete variable domain reads DVKVTQSSRYLVKRTGEKVFLECVQDMDHENMFWYRQDPGLGLRLIYFSYDVKMKEKGDIPEGYSVSREKKERFSLILESASTNQTSMYLCASNGGYWYTEAFFGQGTRLTVV.

The chain joins TRBV28 to TRBJ2-1; D unclear. Germline V lookup: CDR1 MDHEN, CDR2 SYDVKM. The CDR3 is made up of 12 amino acids. The V gene lost 9 bases and the J gene lost 0 bases, with 6 bases spanning the gap. DNA for the CDR3: TGTGCCAGTCGAGGCTCCTACAATGAGCAGTTCTTC. This encodes CASRGSYNEQFF.

This clone has more than one count but fewer than ten. This chain's CDR3 is CASYEQYF. CDR3 in DNA: TGTGCCAGCTACGAGCAGTACTTC. The chain links TRBV9 to TRBJ2-7; the D is unclear. The V gene's germline CDR1 is SGDLS and CDR2 YYNGEE. Trimming cost V 7 bases and J 4 bases, with 0 bases left between them. The CDR3 extends over 8 amino acids.

This clone was observed at least ten times. V usage is TRBV4-1 and J usage is TRBJ2-7; 9 nucleotides align to TRBD1. Trimming at V came to 3 bases and at J to 3 bases, leaving 6 bases not matched to a gene. Germline CDR1 is MGHRA and CDR2 is YSYEKL. The CDR3 is 15 residues long. In DNA, the CDR3 is TGCGCCAGCAGCCACCCCGGGACAGGGCTCTACGAGCAGTACTTC. This codes for CASSHPGTGLYEQYF.

This clone was seen repeatedly, ten times or more. The chain uses TRBV4-1 and TRBJ2-6; no clear D. This CDR3 spans 16 amino acids. Deletions cut 0 bases from V and 0 bases from J, with 6 bases between. The germline V gene has CDR1 MGHRA and CDR2 YSYEKL. The CDR3 reads CASSQEVGSGANVLTF. As DNA, the CDR3 is TGCGCCAGCAGCCAAGAAGTCGGCTCTGGGGCCAACGTCCTGACTTTC.

V is TRBV25-1 and J is TRBJ1-2; 7 bases fit TRBD1. The germline V gene encodes CDR1 MGHDK and CDR2 SYGVNS. After removal of 6 bases from V and 7 bases from J, the junction contained 14 bases not matched to a gene. This CDR3 has 15 amino acids. CDR3 coding DNA: TGTGCCAGCAGCCTCCCCACAGGGGCCGAGACTGGCTACACCTTC. The encoded protein is CASSLPTGAETGYTF.

This clone was seen many times. This CDR3 is also generated by other DNA sequences in the sample. The V and J genes are TRBV5-1 and TRBJ2-2, with 11 bases matching TRBD1. The CDR3 is 16 amino acids. With 4 bases clipped from V and 2 bases from J, the junction kept 4 bases outside the gene matches. In germline, CDR1 is SGHRS, CDR2 YFSETQ. CDR3 loop: CASSRTGGANTGELFF. In DNA, the CDR3 is TGCGCCAGCAGCCGGACAGGGGGCGCAAACACCGGGGAGCTGTTTTTT.

There are a few counts of this clone. This rearrangement joins TRBV4-3 to TRBJ1-6; D is unclear. This CDR3 is built from 15 residues. The germline CDR1 and CDR2 sequences are LGHNA and YSLEER. Trimming cost V 3 bases and J 7 bases, with 13 bases left between them. The CDR3 loop reads CASSQEMGGNSPLHF. The CDR3 region has the DNA TGCGCCAGCAGCCAGGAAATGGGTGGCAATTCACCCCTCCACTTT.

This clone was picked up many times. This same CDR3 is encoded by further DNA sequences in the sample. The V and J genes are TRBV7-6 and TRBJ1-2, with D hard to call. CDR1 and CDR2 from the germline V gene are SGHVS and FNYEAQ. The CDR3 sequence is 14 residues long. V was trimmed by 5 bases and J by 2 bases, leaving 12 bases between them. The CDR3 nucleotides are TGTGCCAGCAGCCCTATATCGGCCAACTATGGCTACACCTTC. Encoded protein: CASSPISANYGYTF.

This clone was counted between two and nine times. The chain joins TRBV2 to TRBJ1-1; the D gene is possibly TRBD1 (6 bases). Germline-derived CDR1 and CDR2 are SNHLY and FYNNEI. Trimming stripped 4 bases from V and 3 bases from J, with 9 bases between. This CDR3 contains 13 residues. CDR3 sequence: CASSGTDYTEAFF. CDR3 nucleotide sequence: TGTGCCAGCAGTGGGACAGACTACACTGAAGCTTTCTTT.